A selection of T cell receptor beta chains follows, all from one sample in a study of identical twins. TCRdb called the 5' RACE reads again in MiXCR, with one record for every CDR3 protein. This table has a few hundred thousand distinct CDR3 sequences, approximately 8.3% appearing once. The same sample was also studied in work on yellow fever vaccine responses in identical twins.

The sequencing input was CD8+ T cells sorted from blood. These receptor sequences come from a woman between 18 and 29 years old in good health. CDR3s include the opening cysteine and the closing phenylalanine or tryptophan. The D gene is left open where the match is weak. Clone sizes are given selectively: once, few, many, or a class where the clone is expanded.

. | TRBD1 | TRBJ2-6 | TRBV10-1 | TGCGCCGGATACTCGGGACAGCCCCTCAACTCTGGGGCCAACGTCCTGACTTTC | CAGYSGQPLNSGANVLTF
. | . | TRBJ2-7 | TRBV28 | TGTGCCAGCAGTTGGGACGGGAGATCTTCCTACGAGCAGTACTTC | CASSWDGRSSYEQYF
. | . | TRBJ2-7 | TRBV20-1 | TGCAGTGCTAGGATCAAGAGCTCCTACGAGCAGTACTTC | CSARIKSSYEQYF
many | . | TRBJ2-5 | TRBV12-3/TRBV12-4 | TGTGCCAGCAGCACATACGGGAGCCGCCAAGAGACCCAGTACTTC | CASSTYGSRQETQYF
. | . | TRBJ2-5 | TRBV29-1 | TGCAGCGTTGAAGCGGCCTACCAAGAGACCCAGTACTTC | CSVEAAYQETQYF
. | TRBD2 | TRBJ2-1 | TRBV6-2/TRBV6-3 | TGTGCCAGCAGTTATATCCGGGAGGGCCTGGATGAGCAGTTCTTC | CASSYIREGLDEQFF
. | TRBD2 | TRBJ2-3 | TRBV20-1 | TGCAGTGCTAGGGTAGTAAGCGGGAGTCACACAGATACGCAGTATTTT | CSARVVSGSHTDTQYF
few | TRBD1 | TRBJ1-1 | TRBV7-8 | TGTGCCAGCAGTAAGGGGGCGTGGGAAGCTTTCTTT | CASSKGAWEAFF
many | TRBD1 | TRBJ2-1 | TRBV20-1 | TGCAGTGCCATCCGGGACAGGGGGTGGAGTGAGCAGTTCTTC | CSAIRDRGWSEQFF
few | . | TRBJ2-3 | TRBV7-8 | TGTGCCAGCAGGATCGAGGGTGGCTTAAACACAGATACGCAGTATTTT | CASRIEGGLNTDTQYF
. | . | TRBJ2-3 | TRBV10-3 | TGTGCCATCAGTGAAGTAAGGGGATCAGATACGCAGTATTTT | CAISEVRGSDTQYF
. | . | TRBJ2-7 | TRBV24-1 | TGTGCCACCAGTGTGGGTTACGAGCAGTACTTC | CATSVGYEQYF
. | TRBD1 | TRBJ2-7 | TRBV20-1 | TGCAGTGCCGGGCTCAGGGACAGAATACCGTACGAGCAGTACTTC | CSAGLRDRIPYEQYF
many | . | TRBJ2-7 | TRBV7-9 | TGTGCCAGCAGCTTAGGGATCTCCTACGAGCAGTACTTC | CASSLGISYEQYF
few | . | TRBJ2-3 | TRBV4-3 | TGCGCCAGCAGCCAAGAAGGGTTAGCGAAAATCACAGATACGCAGTATTTT | CASSQEGLAKITDTQYF
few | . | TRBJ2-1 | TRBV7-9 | TGTGCCAGCAGGCCCGGTCCGACCGATGAGCAGTTCTTC | CASRPGPTDEQFF
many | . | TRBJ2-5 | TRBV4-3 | TGCGCCAGCAGCCAAGGATTTTTAGGGTTGGGCGATACCCAGTACTTC | CASSQGFLGLGDTQYF
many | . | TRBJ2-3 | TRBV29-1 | TGCAGCGAGAGGATCCCAAACACAGATACGCAGTATTTT | CSERIPNTDTQYF
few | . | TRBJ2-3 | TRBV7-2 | TGTGCCAGCAGCCAGGTCCCGTACACGGATACGCAGTATTTT | CASSQVPYTDTQYF
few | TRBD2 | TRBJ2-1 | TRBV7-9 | TGTGCCAGCAGCCCCCGGACTAGCGGGATAGAGTACAATGAGCAGTTCTTC | CASSPRTSGIEYNEQFF
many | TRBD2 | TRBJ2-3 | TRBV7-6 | TGTGCCAGCAGCTGGGATGGGACTAGCGGGAGTACAGATACGCAGTATTTT | CASSWDGTSGSTDTQYF
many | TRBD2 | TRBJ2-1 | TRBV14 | TGTGCCAGCAGCCAAGAAGTTGGGACTAGCAGCAATGAGCAGTTCTTC | CASSQEVGTSSNEQFF
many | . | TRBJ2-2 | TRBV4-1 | TGCGCCAGCAGCCAAGACGTCCAGGTCAACACCGGGGAGCTGTTTTTT | CASSQDVQVNTGELFF
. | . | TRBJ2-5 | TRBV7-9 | TGTGCCAGCAGCTTAGGGGGGATAGAACTGGTAGAGACCCAGTACTTC | CASSLGGIELVETQYF
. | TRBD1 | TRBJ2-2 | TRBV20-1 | TGCAGTGCAATGACAGGGGACACCGGGGAGCTGTTTTTT | CSAMTGDTGELFF
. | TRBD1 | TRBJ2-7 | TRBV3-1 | TGTGCCAGCAGCCACACAGGGGGGTACGAGCAGTACTTC | CASSHTGGYEQYF
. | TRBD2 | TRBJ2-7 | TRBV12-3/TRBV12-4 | TGTGCCAGCAGCGGGCTAGCGGGATCGCGGGGGCAGTACTTC | CASSGLAGSRGQYF
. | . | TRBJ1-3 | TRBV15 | TGTGCCACCAGCAGGCAGGAATCTGGAAACACCATATATTTT | CATSRQESGNTIYF
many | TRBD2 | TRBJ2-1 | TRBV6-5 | TGTGCCAGCAGTTCAGGACTAGCGGGAGCATACAATGAGCAGTTCTTC | CASSSGLAGAYNEQFF
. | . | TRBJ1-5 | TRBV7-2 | TGTGCCAGCAGCGCCGGGAGCAAGCTGCCCCAGCATTTT | CASSAGSKLPQHF
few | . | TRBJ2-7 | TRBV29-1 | TGCAGCGTTGAGGGGGCAGACTCCTACGAGCAGTACTTC | CSVEGADSYEQYF
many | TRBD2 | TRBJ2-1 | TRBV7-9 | TGTGCCAGCAGATCCGCTAGCGGGCTCACCTACAATGAGCAGTTCTTC | CASRSASGLTYNEQFF
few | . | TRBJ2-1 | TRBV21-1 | TGTGCCAGCACCCGGAGGGGAGGCTCCTACAATGAGCAGTTCTTC | CASTRRGGSYNEQFF
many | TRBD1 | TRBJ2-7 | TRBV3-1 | TGTGCCAGCAGCTTTACAGGGGAAGGAGGCGAGCAGTACTTC | CASSFTGEGGEQYF
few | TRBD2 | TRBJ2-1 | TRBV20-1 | TGCAGTGCCATCTTGGACGGACTAGCGGCCTACAATGAGCAGTTCTTC | CSAILDGLAAYNEQFF
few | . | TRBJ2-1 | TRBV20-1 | TGCAGTGCTAGATCGTCGGGAGCCGAATACAATGAGCAGTTCTTC | CSARSSGAEYNEQFF
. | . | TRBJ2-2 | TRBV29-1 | TGCAGCGTTGATTGGGGCACCGGGGAGCTGTTTTTT | CSVDWGTGELFF
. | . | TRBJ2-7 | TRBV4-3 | TGCGCCAGCAGCCAAGATCCGAGAGGGCGCTACGAGCAGTACTTC | CASSQDPRGRYEQYF
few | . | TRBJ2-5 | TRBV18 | TGTGCCAGCTCCTTCGGTAGTCGGCATCTCAAAGAGACCCAGTACTTC | CASSFGSRHLKETQYF
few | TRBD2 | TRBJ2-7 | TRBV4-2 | TGTGCCAGCAGCCAAGTGACTAGCGGGTACGAGCAGTACTTC | CASSQVTSGYEQYF
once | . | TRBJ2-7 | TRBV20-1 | TGCAGTGCTAGAGATTTGAACAGGGAGTTCGAGCAGTACTTC | CSARDLNREFEQYF
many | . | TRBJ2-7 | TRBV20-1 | TGCAGTGCTAGAGAGGGCCAATTGGTCCCTTACGAGCAGTACTTC | CSAREGQLVPYEQYF
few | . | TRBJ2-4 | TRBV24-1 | TGTGCCACCAGTGATCCGACAGTAAACATTCAGTACTTC | CATSDPTVNIQYF
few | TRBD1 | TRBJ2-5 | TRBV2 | TGTGCCAGCAGCGTCGCTGGGACAGCCCAAGAGACCCAGTACTTC | CASSVAGTAQETQYF
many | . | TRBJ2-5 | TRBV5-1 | TGCGCCAGCACTCTGCCCCCTCAAGAGACCCAGTACTTC | CASTLPPQETQYF
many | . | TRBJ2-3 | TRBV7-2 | TGTGCCAGCAGCTTAGTCGGGGGGCCTAGCACAGATACGCAGTATTTT | CASSLVGGPSTDTQYF
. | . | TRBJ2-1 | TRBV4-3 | TGCGCCAGCAGCCAGCCCCCCCCGACGAATGAGCAGTTCTTC | CASSQPPPTNEQFF
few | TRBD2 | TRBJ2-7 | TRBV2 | TGTGCCAGCAGTGCCCAAGCGGGAGGGCTTTACGAGCAGTACTTC | CASSAQAGGLYEQYF